The T cell receptor beta chain under discussion was sequenced for a study of cytomegalovirus exposure and HLA in healthy donors. Study-level background: From HLA-typed donors, an early data release held around 85 million unique TCRs. Study findings and constraints: Highly shared variants forming one cluster were likely a sequencing artifact.

The primer mix had 60 Vbeta and 13 Jbeta primers. As processed by the authors: An analysis performed later counted 81 million or so unique TCR beta chains (roughly 11 million of them shared). Some clones are missing from TCRdb's copy, which holds only in-frame ones; the method was immunoSEQ multiplex PCR. Clonal size and the V and J genes are those of that table, whereas D and trimming came from the DNA. The repertoire table contains 150,000 or so clones. Of note for this clone: As yet, its antigen is unknown.

The V and J ends lost 5 bases and 6 bases, in that order; junction bases with no gene match: 9. The CDR3 length is 14 residues. Germline assignment: CDR1 SEHNR and CDR2 FQNEAQ (reference sequence). The rearrangement uses TRBV7-9 and TRBJ1-2; the match to TRBD1 covers 7 bases. Sequenced material: PBMCs. The TCR sequence derives from a woman in her late teens or twenties in good health and CMV-seronegative. The DNA of the CDR3 is TGTGCCAGCAGCCTGGCCGACAGGGTCAATGGCTACACCTTC. Its protein product is CASSLADRVNGYTF.